A single sample is the source of the 3 T cell receptor beta chains below, sequenced in a study of glioma-infiltrating T cells after dendritic cell vaccination. The protocol was immunoSEQ multiplex PCR, while the TCRdb copy is restricted to in-frame clones and leaves out a portion. This sample has 90,000 to 100,000 clones, with around three quarters found just once. Specimen: blood, collected before dendritic cell vaccination. Receptor source: a human donor with glioblastoma.

This chain uses TRBV29-1 with TRBJ1-2; D is uncertain. Deletions cut 2 bases from V and 7 bases from J, with 5 bases between. The CDR3 consists of 10 residues. Germline CDR1 is SQVTM and CDR2 is ANQGSEA. CDR3: CSVEQSGYTF. CDR3 bases: TGCAGCGTTGAACAGTCTGGCTACACCTTC.

The V call is TRBV19, the J call TRBJ1-5; a possible D gene is TRBD1 (5 bases). Germline CDR1 LNHDA, CDR2 SQIVND (reference sequence). This CDR3 has 16 amino acids. V was pared by 3 bases and J by 3 bases, with 15 bases between. CDR3: CASSIIGKTDNQPQHF. CDR3 bases: TGTGCCAGTAGTATTATAGGGAAGACAGACAATCAGCCCCAGCATTTT.

V gene TRBV28 combines with J gene TRBJ2-5; TRBD2 matches at 7 bases. Germline CDR1 is MDHEN and CDR2 is SYDVKM. There are 13 residues in the CDR3. V lost 5 bases, J lost 11 bases, and 11 bases stayed unmatched. CDR3 coding DNA: TGTGCCAGCAGTCCCTATCCGGGGGGAAAGCAGTACTTC. Translation gives CASSPYPGGKQYF.